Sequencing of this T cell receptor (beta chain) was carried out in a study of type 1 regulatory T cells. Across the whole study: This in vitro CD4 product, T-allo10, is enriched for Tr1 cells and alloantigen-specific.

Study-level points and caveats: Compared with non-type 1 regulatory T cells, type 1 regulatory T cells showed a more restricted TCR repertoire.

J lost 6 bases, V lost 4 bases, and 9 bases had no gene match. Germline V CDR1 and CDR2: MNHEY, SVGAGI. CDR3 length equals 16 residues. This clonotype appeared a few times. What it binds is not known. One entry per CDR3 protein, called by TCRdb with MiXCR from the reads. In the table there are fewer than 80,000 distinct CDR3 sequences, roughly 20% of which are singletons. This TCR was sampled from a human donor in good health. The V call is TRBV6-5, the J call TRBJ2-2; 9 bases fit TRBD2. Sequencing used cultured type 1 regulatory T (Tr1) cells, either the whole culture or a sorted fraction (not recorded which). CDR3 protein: CASSSWGSGSSGELFF. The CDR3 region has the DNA TGTGCCAGCAGTTCGTGGGGTAGCGGGAGTTCCGGGGAGCTGTTTTTT.